The 17 T cell receptor beta chains below come from one sample, sequenced in a study of OX40 agonist ivuxolimab in advanced cancers. The protocol was immunoSEQ multiplex PCR, while the TCRdb copy is restricted to in-frame clones and leaves out a portion. Of approximately 110,000 clones in the sample, roughly 92% were seen once. Sequences were derived from CD4+ or CD8+ T cells sorted from blood, sampled in a trial of the OX40 agonist ivuxolimab. Every receptor here comes from an adult with an advanced solid tumor such as melanoma, head and neck, liver or kidney cancer.

This sequence joins TRBV6-6 and TRBJ2-7; 8 positions agree with TRBD2. The CDR3 totals 14 residues. Germline trimming cut 6 bases from V and 0 bases from J; bases unmatched to any gene: 4. Germline CDR1 and CDR2: MNHNY and SVGAGI (reference sequence). The CDR3 spells CASSIAGNSYEQYF. The CDR3 DNA sequence: TGTGCCAGCAGCATAGCGGGAAACTCCTACGAGCAGTACTTC.

The chain carries TRBV19 and TRBJ1-5; 9 bases agree with TRBD1. The CDR3 covers 17 residues. V lost 5 bases and J lost 4; bases outside the gene matches: 12. Per the germline V gene, CDR1 is LNHDA and CDR2 is SQIVND (reference sequence). For the CDR3, the DNA is TGTGCCAGTAGTGAATCACCGGGACAGGGTTATAATCAGCCCCAGCATTTT. It yields the protein CASSESPGQGYNQPQHF.

This clone was counted a single time. The CDR3 DNA follows: TGTGCCAGCAGTTACGGCACGACGGGGGGCAACTATGGCTACACCTTC. This codes for CASSYGTTGGNYGYTF. The chain uses TRBV6-5 and TRBJ1-2, with a possible D match to TRBD1 (6 bases). Trimming cost V 2 bases and J 2 bases, with 15 bases left between them. This CDR3 region has 16 residues. Germline CDR1 is MNHEY and CDR2 is SVGAGI.

This clone has only one observation. The chain employs TRBV7-3 and TRBJ1-5, with 7 nucleotides matching TRBD1. Per germline, CDR1 SGHTA and CDR2 FQGTGA. This CDR3 is built from 14 residues. Trimming took 4 bases from V and 6 from J; bases not matched to a gene: 6. CDR3 region: CASSSAGGAQPQHF. As DNA, the CDR3 is TGTGCCAGCAGCTCAGCAGGGGGGGCTCAGCCCCAGCATTTT.

J is TRBJ2-1 and V is TRBV27, with 8 bases lining up with TRBD1. The CDR3 consists of 16 residues. After removal of 2 bases from V and 3 bases from J, the junction contained 6 bases not matched to a gene. The germline V gene encodes CDR1 MNHEY and CDR2 SMNVEV (reference sequence). The CDR3 here is CASSLPTGGFYNEQFF. CDR3 DNA: TGTGCCAGCAGTTTACCCACAGGGGGATTCTACAATGAGCAGTTCTTC.

The chain couples TRBV28 to TRBJ2-7, with 10 nucleotides matching TRBD1. The germline V gene has CDR1 MDHEN and CDR2 SYDVKM. V dropped 5 bases and J dropped 1; count of bases not matched to a gene: 5. The CDR3 sequence is 15 residues long. The CDR3, as DNA: TGTGCCAGCAGTCCATGGGACAGGGGTTCCTACGAGCAGTACTTC. As protein: CASSPWDRGSYEQYF.

A remark on this clone: Sequence at one end of the junction differs from germline and may be a read error. The sample holds other DNA sequences that translate to the same CDR3. The chain joins TRBV27 to TRBJ2-1; perhaps TRBD2 as D (5 bases). The CDR3 spans 15 residues. The germline CDR1 and CDR2 sequences are MNHEY and SMNVEV (reference sequence). CDR3 coding DNA: TGCGCCAGCAGTTTATCGATCGGGGTTGGGAATGAGCAGTTCTTC. Amino acid sequence: CASSLSIGVGNEQFF.

The chain links TRBV4-1 to TRBJ1-2; possible D gene TRBD1, 5 bases. CDR3 length equals 16 residues. Germline V lookup: CDR1 MGHRA, CDR2 YSYEKL. Trimming cost V 0 bases and J 5 bases, with 16 bases left between them. The CDR3: CASSQDLESGRYGYTF. The CDR3 bases are TGCGCCAGCAGCCAAGATTTGGAATCAGGGAGGTATGGCTACACCTTC.

The genes are TRBV5-4 and TRBJ1-1; D ambiguous. V dropped 0 bases and J dropped 6 bases, with 15 bases sitting between them. The V gene's germline CDR1 is SGHNT and CDR2 YYREEE (reference sequence). There are 15 residues in the CDR3. The CDR3 sequence: CASSLDQAGRSEAFF. CDR3 coding DNA: TGTGCCAGCAGCTTGGATCAAGCTGGGCGGTCTGAAGCTTTCTTT. Together with reference TRBV5-4 and TRBJ1-1, the CDR3 gives the full variable domain: ETGVTQSPTHLIKTRGQQVTLRCSSQSGHNTVSWYQQALGQGPQFIFQYYREEENGRGNFPPRFSGLQFPNYSSELNVNALELDDSALYLCASSLDQAGRSEAFFGQGTRLTVV.

The chain has TRBV5-1 and TRBJ2-5; 11 nucleotides align to TRBD2. After removal of 5 bases from V and 2 bases from J, the junction contained 11 bases not matched to a gene. In germline, CDR1 is SGHRS, CDR2 YFSETQ. The CDR3 totals 17 residues. The CDR3 protein is CASRRDAGLAEQETQYF. The CDR3 DNA is TGCGCCAGCAGGCGGGACGCGGGACTAGCGGAACAAGAGACCCAGTACTTC.

The chain joins TRBV4-1 to TRBJ1-2; D remains unclear. CDR1 MGHRA and CDR2 YSYEKL come from the germline V gene. Deletions cut 3 bases from V and 6 bases from J, with 14 bases between. The CDR3 consists of 14 residues. The CDR3 loop is CASSHPLRNDGYTF. The CDR3 DNA reads as TGCGCCAGCAGCCATCCCCTCCGTAATGATGGCTACACCTTC.

This rearrangement joins TRBV9 to TRBJ2-2; 8 nucleotides align to TRBD2. J was trimmed by 5 bases and V by 7 bases; bases with no gene match: 13. The CDR3 runs 16 residues. Germline V CDR1 and CDR2: SGDLS, YYNGEE. Written as DNA, the CDR3 is TGTGCCAGCTCCGAGGGAAGCGGGAGAAATACCGGGGAGCTGTTTTTT. It is translated as CASSEGSGRNTGELFF.

As concerns this clone: The sample carries other DNA sequences with the same CDR3. The rearrangement links TRBV5-1 to TRBJ1-2; possible D gene TRBD1, 5 bases. Trimming took 0 bases from V and 7 from J, leaving 10 bases between them. This CDR3 contains 13 residues. CDR1 is SGHRS, CDR2 YFSETQ, per germline. The CDR3 DNA follows: TGCGCCAGCAGCTTGGCCGGGGGAGGTGGCTACACCTTC. This gives the protein CASSLAGGGGYTF.

This clone was observed once. The CDR3 protein is CASSPRLGEQYTEAFF. For the CDR3, the DNA is TGTGCCAGCAGCCCGAGACTGGGCGAGCAGTACACTGAAGCTTTCTTT. V and J are TRBV28 and TRBJ1-1, with D unresolved. The CDR3 spans 16 residues. Between the trimmed V and J ends, which lost 6 bases and 3 bases, there was a span of 20 bases. CDR1 MDHEN and CDR2 SYDVKM come from the germline V gene.

Only a few counts were recorded for this clone. A read error may account for a junction end that differs from germline. Other DNA sequences in this sample translate to the same CDR3. V gene TRBV7-7 combines with J gene TRBJ2-2; D gene ambiguous. The CDR3 is made up of 13 amino acids. Germline CDR1 reads SSHAT; CDR2 reads FNYEAQ (reference sequence). CDR3 bases: TGTGCTAGCAGCCTCGGGAACACCGGGGAGCTGTTTTTT. Its translation: CASSLGNTGELFF.

This clone has a single count. This chain uses TRBV2 with TRBJ2-1, with 9 bases matching TRBD2. Germline values: CDR1 SNHLY, CDR2 FYNNEI. J gave up 3 bases and V 7 bases, and 4 bases lay outside the gene matches. The CDR3 contains 14 residues. The CDR3, as DNA: TGTGCCAGCATTCTAGCGGGAAGCTACAATGAGCAGTTCTTC. It codes for CASILAGSYNEQFF.

V gene TRBV28 combines with J gene TRBJ1-4; D is ambiguous. This CDR3 has 14 amino acids. Per the germline V gene, CDR1 is MDHEN and CDR2 is SYDVKM. V was trimmed by 10 bases and J by 2 bases, leaving 14 bases between them. This CDR3 reads CAIEGSTTNEKLFF. CDR3 in DNA: TGTGCCATCGAAGGGTCTACTACTAATGAAAAACTGTTTTTT.